These T cell receptor beta chains were read from a single sample in a study of chemoradiotherapy in HPV16-positive cancers. Using immunoSEQ multiplex PCR, the repertoire was profiled, and TCRdb retains in-frame clones only, with some absent. Among fewer than 30,000 clones listed, 91% were seen once. The material sequenced was blood, taken from a patient who underwent chemoradiotherapy. The receptors shown here come from a human donor with HPV-associated anogenital cancer. CDR3s include the opening cysteine and the closing phenylalanine or tryptophan. The order of the fields is V gene, J gene, CDR3 length, D gene, clone size, CDR3 DNA, CDR3 protein. D genes are given only for firm matches. The listing skips clone size in some rows; elsewhere it reads once, few, many or a size class.

V: TRBV9; J: TRBJ2-5; length: 17; D: TRBD1; size: NA; DNA: TGTGCCAGCAGCGTAGCGACAGGGGAGCCTAGCCAAGAGACCCAGTACTTC; CDR3: CASSVATGEPSQETQYF
V: TRBV18; J: TRBJ2-4; length: 18; D: NA; size: NA; DNA: TGTGCCAGCTCACCATGGTCCCGGGCCCCTGGAGCCAAAAACATTCAGTACTTC; CDR3: CASSPWSRAPGAKNIQYF
V: TRBV11-1; J: TRBJ2-5; length: 15; D: NA; size: NA; DNA: TGTGCCAGCAGCTTACCCTTCTCCGGCCAAGAGACCCAGTACTTC; CDR3: CASSLPFSGQETQYF
V: TRBV27; J: TRBJ1-2; length: 14; D: NA; size: NA; DNA: TGTGCCAGCAGTTCGAACAGGCGCCCATATGGCTACACCTTC; CDR3: CASSSNRRPYGYTF
V: TRBV5-6; J: TRBJ1-2; length: 14; D: NA; size: NA; DNA: TGTGCCAGCACCCTACGGCTTGAGGGGACTGTCGAAACCTTC; CDR3: CASTLRLEGTVETF
V: TRBV28; J: TRBJ1-2; length: 13; D: NA; size: NA; DNA: TGTGCCAGCAGCAAACAGGGTAACTATGGCTACACCTTC; CDR3: CASSKQGNYGYTF
V: TRBV2; J: TRBJ2-3; length: 15; D: NA; size: NA; DNA: TGTGCCAGCAGTACCGACAGGCGGGGTAGGGATACGCAGTATTTT; CDR3: CASSTDRRGRDTQYF
V: TRBV7-2; J: TRBJ2-1; length: 15; D: NA; size: NA; DNA: TGTGCCAGCAGCTTAGCGGGACTGGACAACAATGAGCAGTTCTTC; CDR3: CASSLAGLDNNEQFF
V: TRBV27; J: TRBJ1-1; length: 17; D: NA; size: NA; DNA: TGTGCCAGCAGTTTAGATCGACAGCTCTCAAGGGGCACTGAAGCTTTCTTT; CDR3: CASSLDRQLSRGTEAFF
V: TRBV19; J: TRBJ2-7; length: 12; D: NA; size: NA; DNA: TGTGCCAGTAGTTCCGCTTACTACGAGCAGTACTTC; CDR3: CASSSAYYEQYF
V: TRBV2; J: TRBJ1-1; length: 14; D: TRBD1; size: NA; DNA: TGTGCCAGCAGTGGACAGGGGGTGGGCACTGAAGCTTTCTTT; CDR3: CASSGQGVGTEAFF
V: TRBV5-4; J: TRBJ2-7; length: 13; D: NA; size: NA; DNA: TGTGCCAGCAGCTTAGGTAATTCCTACGAGCAGTACTTC; CDR3: CASSLGNSYEQYF
V: TRBV6-6; J: TRBJ2-7; length: 13; D: NA; size: NA; DNA: TGTGCCAGCAGTACTACAGAGCCCAACGAGCAGTACTTC; CDR3: CASSTTEPNEQYF
V: TRBV29-1; J: TRBJ2-5; length: 16; D: TRBD2; size: NA; DNA: TGCAGCGCATGGGCCCTAGGACTAGCGGGTCAAGAGACCCAGTACTTC; CDR3: CSAWALGLAGQETQYF
V: TRBV30; J: TRBJ1-4; length: 15; D: NA; size: NA; DNA: TGTGCCTGGAGTTTTCCGGGGGGGAGATCGGAAAAACTGTTTTTT; CDR3: CAWSFPGGRSEKLFF
V: TRBV7-6; J: TRBJ2-2; length: 15; D: NA; size: NA; DNA: TGTGCCAGCAGCCAATCGACAGTGAACACCGGGGAGCTGTTTTTT; CDR3: CASSQSTVNTGELFF
V: TRBV2; J: TRBJ1-3; length: 14; D: NA; size: NA; DNA: TGTGCCAGCAGTGTAAACATTGATGGAAACACCATATATTTT; CDR3: CASSVNIDGNTIYF
V: TRBV7-9; J: TRBJ1-3; length: 14; D: TRBD1; size: once; DNA: TGTGCCAGCAGCGCTAGGGACAGGGTTGCCACCATATATTTT; CDR3: CASSARDRVATIYF
V: TRBV5-4; J: TRBJ2-7; length: 15; D: NA; size: NA; DNA: TGTGCCAGCAGCGGTGGAGGTGGGGGGGCACACGAGCAGTACTTC; CDR3: CASSGGGGGAHEQYF
V: TRBV5-6; J: TRBJ1-2; length: 15; D: TRBD1; size: NA; DNA: TGTGCCAGCAGCCTTTTCTCAGGGGGCGAAGTTGGCTACACCTTC; CDR3: CASSLFSGGEVGYTF
V: TRBV5-5; J: TRBJ1-3; length: 15; D: NA; size: NA; DNA: TGTGCCAGCAGCTTGGACGGGTCTGCTGGAAACACCATATATTTT; CDR3: CASSLDGSAGNTIYF
V: TRBV30; J: TRBJ1-2; length: 13; D: NA; size: NA; DNA: TGTGCCGGGAGGGGGGTTCCCCACTATGGCTACACCTTC; CDR3: CAGRGVPHYGYTF
V: TRBV27; J: TRBJ2-2; length: 13; D: NA; size: NA; DNA: TGTGCCAGCAGTTTTAGTATAACCGGGGAGCTGTTTTTT; CDR3: CASSFSITGELFF
V: TRBV25-1; J: TRBJ1-2; length: 16; D: TRBD1; size: NA; DNA: TGTGCCAGCAGTCCAAGGGGGACAGCAAATAACTATGGCTACACCTTC; CDR3: CASSPRGTANNYGYTF
V: TRBV7-2; J: TRBJ2-3; length: 15; D: TRBD2; size: NA; DNA: TGTGCCAGCAGCTTAGGCGGGGGGGAGGGAGATACGCAGTATTTT; CDR3: CASSLGGGEGDTQYF
V: TRBV6-5; J: TRBJ2-1; length: 12; D: NA; size: NA; DNA: TGTGCCGTGGGAGGGGGAATCGATGAGCAGTTCTTC; CDR3: CAVGGGIDEQFF
V: TRBV4-1; J: TRBJ1-4; length: 16; D: NA; size: NA; DNA: TGCGCCAGCAGCCAAGATGGTACAGGGAGTAGTGAAAAACTGTTTTTT; CDR3: CASSQDGTGSSEKLFF
V: TRBV4-3; J: TRBJ2-2; length: 19; D: TRBD1; size: NA; DNA: TGCGCCAGCAGCCAAGATTGGGCTTTTTCGAGGGGGCTAATCGGGGAGCTGTTTTTT; CDR3: CASSQDWAFSRGLIGELFF